What follows are 18 T cell receptor beta chains derived from one specimen sequenced in a study of CD8 T cells in ankylosing spondylitis. No antigen has been assigned to these receptors. TCRdb re-called the 5' RACE reads through MiXCR, storing one row per CDR3 protein. The table shows 700,000 to 1,000,000 distinct CDR3 sequences, with about an eighth occurring only once. Study outcomes and limitations: It appeared that ankylosing spondylitis blood was characterized by a TCR beta motif of about 8 highly homologous variants.

Input material: blood, either unsorted or a sorted T cell fraction (not recorded which). The source is a male donor with ankylosing spondylitis.

This clonotype was counted between two and nine times. The CDR3 bases are TGTGCCAGCAGCTTTGGACAGGGCCCTTCCTACGAGCAGTACTTC. Amino acid sequence: CASSFGQGPSYEQYF. The rearrangement links TRBV7-3 to TRBJ2-7; 8 bases fit TRBD1. Trimming at V came to 3 bases and at J to 1 base, leaving 5 bases not matched to a gene. Germline V gives CDR1 SGHTA, CDR2 FQGTGA. The CDR3 runs to 15 residues.

This clonotype was counted many times. The V and J genes are TRBV5-1 and TRBJ1-1, with D tentatively TRBD1 (5 bases). V shed 4 bases and J shed 5 bases, with 18 bases lying between them. The CDR3 sequence is 15 residues long. In germline, CDR1 is SGHRS, CDR2 YFSETQ. CDR3 bases: TGCGCCAGCAGCACCTCCGGGACCCCGGGGACTGAAGCTTTCTTT. Translating gives CASSTSGTPGTEAFF.

This clonotype was seen just once. The rearrangement joins TRBV5-1 to TRBJ2-1; D unclear. The germline gives CDR1 SGHRS, CDR2 YFSETQ. The V gene lost 3 bases and the J gene lost 9 bases, with 13 bases spanning the gap. This CDR3 spans 13 amino acids. The CDR3 DNA follows: TGCGCCAGCAGCTGGACCGAATTAGGTGAGCAGTTCTTC. This sequence encodes CASSWTELGEQFF.

This clonotype turned up a few times. This chain connects TRBV20-1 to TRBJ2-1, with no clear D. Trimming pared 4 bases from V and 2 bases from J, leaving 9 bases between. The CDR3 consists of 13 residues. The germline CDR1 and CDR2 sequences are DFQATT and SNEGSKA (reference sequence). The CDR3 spells CSAIEHTYNEQFF. The CDR3 DNA follows: TGCAGTGCTATAGAGCATACCTACAATGAGCAGTTCTTC.

This clonotype occurred many times. The chain employs TRBV15 and TRBJ1-5; D gene unclear. V was clipped by 0 bases and J by 7 bases, with 7 bases between them. Germline lookup yields CDR1 LNHNV and CDR2 YYDKDF (reference sequence). This CDR3 is 13 amino acids long. This chain's CDR3 is CATSRDLGQPQHF. As DNA, the CDR3 is TGTGCCACCAGCAGAGATCTGGGGCAGCCCCAGCATTTT.

This clonotype was observed at least ten times. The CDR3 DNA follows: TGCAGCGTTGAACGGGCTAATCAGGGATTCCAAGAGACCCAGTACTTC. This gives the protein CSVERANQGFQETQYF. This chain connects TRBV29-1 to TRBJ2-5; TRBD1 is a possible D gene (5 bases). V shed 2 bases and J shed 1 base, with 17 bases lying between them. The CDR3 runs 16 residues. The germline V gene encodes CDR1 SQVTM and CDR2 ANQGSEA.

V usage is TRBV9 and J usage is TRBJ2-1; D may be TRBD1 or TRBD2 (6 bases each). Trimming cost V 1 base and J 4 bases, with 12 bases left between them. Germline V CDR1 and CDR2: SGDLS, YYNGEE. This CDR3 is 15 amino acids long. The CDR3 protein is CASSVRGEDYNEQFF. The CDR3, as DNA: TGTGCCAGCAGCGTAAGGGGGGAGGATTACAATGAGCAGTTCTTC. The full variable domain, completed using reference TRBV9 and TRBJ2-1, is DSGVTQTPKHLITATGQRVTLRCSPRSGDLSVYWYQQSLDQGLQFLIQYYNGEERAKGNILERFSAQQFPDLHSELNLSSLELGDSALYFCASSVRGEDYNEQFFGPGTRLTVL.

There are a few counts of this clonotype. V is TRBV20-1 and J is TRBJ1-2; 7 nucleotides align to TRBD1. This CDR3 contains 14 residues. The J segment lost 1 base and the V segment lost 6 bases, leaving 8 bases of the junction unmatched. The germline V gene has CDR1 DFQATT and CDR2 SNEGSKA (reference sequence). The CDR3 nucleotides are TGCAGTGCCGAGGGACAGTTGGTTAACTATGGCTACACCTTC. Translated, it gives CSAEGQLVNYGYTF.

This clonotype was counted ten times or more. V is TRBV12-3 or TRBV12-4 and J is TRBJ1-5, with a weak D call TRBD1 (5 bases). The CDR3 extends over 15 amino acids. V lost 5 bases and J 0 bases, leaving 11 bases between the germline ends. CDR3 in DNA: TGTGCCAGCAGTAAGACAGTAAATAGCAATCAGCCCCAGCATTTT. Protein sequence: CASSKTVNSNQPQHF.

The chain couples TRBV7-2 to TRBJ2-5, with unresolved D. V was trimmed by 5 bases and J by 7 bases, leaving 8 bases between them. Germline V CDR1 and CDR2: SGHTA, FQGNSA. This CDR3 has 11 amino acids. DNA for the CDR3: TGTGCCAGCAGCCAGGCAGGGACCCAGTACTTC. Its translation: CASSQAGTQYF.

This clonotype was counted between two and nine times. The rearrangement joins TRBV6-1 to TRBJ1-1, with 7 bases that match TRBD1. CDR1 is MNHNS, CDR2 SASEGT, per germline. The CDR3 sequence is 17 residues long. V lost 5 bases to trimming and J lost 2 bases; unmatched junction nucleotides: 14. The CDR3 is CASSRTPSGTVNTEAFF. CDR3 in DNA: TGTGCCAGCAGTCGGACGCCCTCCGGGACAGTTAACACTGAAGCTTTCTTT.

This clonotype was detected a few times. The CDR3 is CASSLMAASSYNEQFF. CDR3 DNA sequence: TGCGCCAGCAGCTTGATGGCGGCTAGCTCCTACAATGAGCAGTTCTTC. The chain carries TRBV5-1 and TRBJ2-1; no firm D call. The V end was cut by 1 base, the J end by 0 bases, with 11 bases between. This CDR3 spans 16 amino acids. The germline CDR1 and CDR2 sequences are SGHRS and YFSETQ.

V gene TRBV28 combines with J gene TRBJ2-5; TRBD2 aligns across 14 bases. This CDR3 has 16 amino acids. V trimming: 1 base; J trimming: 9 bases; junction bases outside the gene matches: 7. Germline V gives CDR1 MDHEN, CDR2 SYDVKM. This CDR3 reads CASSLSGTSGRNPQYF. CDR3 DNA sequence: TGTGCCAGCAGTTTATCGGGGACTAGCGGGAGAAACCCCCAGTACTTC.

This clonotype has a handful of counts. The chain is built from TRBV5-4 and TRBJ1-2, with D perhaps TRBD1 (6 bases). This CDR3 region has 15 residues. Per germline, CDR1 SGHNT and CDR2 YYREEE (reference sequence). Trimming stripped 9 bases from V and 0 bases from J, with 18 bases between. This chain's CDR3 is CATAPGQLANYGYTF. As DNA, the CDR3 is TGTGCCACCGCCCCTGGACAGTTAGCTAACTATGGCTACACCTTC.

This clonotype was seen many times. J is TRBJ1-1 and V is TRBV14; D remains ambiguous. This CDR3 comprises 12 residues. Trimming took 0 bases from V and 11 from J, leaving 10 bases between them. CDR1 is SGHDN and CDR2 is FVKESK in the germline V gene. For the CDR3, the DNA is TGTGCCAGCAGCCAAGATTGGGGTAAGGCTTTCTTT. Residues: CASSQDWGKAFF.

The chain has TRBV5-1 and TRBJ2-6, with D unresolved. The germline V gene encodes CDR1 SGHRS and CDR2 YFSETQ. V lost 4 bases and J 3 bases, leaving 8 bases between the germline ends. The CDR3 is 14 residues long. The CDR3 sequence: CASSRTGGANVLTF. Here the CDR3 DNA reads TGCGCCAGCAGCAGGACCGGTGGGGCCAACGTCCTGACTTTC.

This clonotype turned up a few times. The rearrangement uses TRBV20-1 and TRBJ1-4; D unclear. The CDR3 contains 14 residues. Germline V gene data show CDR1 as DFQATT and CDR2 as SNEGSKA (reference sequence). V lost 0 bases and J 7 bases, leaving 12 bases between the germline ends. CDR3 sequence: CSARDRGVSEKLFF. The CDR3 nucleotides read TGCAGTGCTAGAGATCGGGGAGTAAGTGAAAAACTGTTTTTT.

This clonotype came up a few times. The rearrangement links TRBV7-9 to TRBJ2-5, with TRBD1 identical over 8 bases. This CDR3 is built from 13 residues. V trimming: 8 bases; J trimming: 2 bases; junction bases outside the gene matches: 4. Germline CDR1 SEHNR, CDR2 FQNEAQ (reference sequence). The CDR3 loop reads CASVGTGQETQYF. The CDR3 region has the DNA TGTGCCAGCGTGGGGACAGGACAAGAGACCCAGTACTTC.